The clone carrying this T cell receptor (beta chain) occurred a few times. As yet, its antigen is unknown. The sample is drawn from a study of regulatory T cells in long-lasting Graves disease. Study context: Persistent cases were those of Graves' disease that involved over 5 years of antithyroid drugs with positive TSH receptor antibodies. Regarding the study as a whole: Patients whose Graves' disease persisted exhibited lower TCR diversity than those newly diagnosed.

Time point defined: persistent/refractory GD, antithyroid drugs over 5 years with positive TRAb. Preparation of the TCR library used RNA extracted from PBMCs. The TCR beta library used iRepertoire HTBI primers with Arm-PCR amplification of CDR3. TCRdb recomputed calls from the multiplex PCR reads with MiXCR, one row per CDR3 protein. The sample records 700,000 or so distinct CDR3 sequences, 30% being singletons. This CDR3 spans 14 amino acids. V was clipped by 4 bases and J by 7 bases, with 14 bases between them. Per the germline V gene, CDR1 is LNHDA and CDR2 is SQIVND (reference sequence). The specimen was peripheral blood mononuclear cells (PBMCs), collected when the disease was refractory, from a patient treated with antithyroid drugs. This TCR was sampled from a female donor with Graves disease. The chain uses TRBV19 and TRBJ1-5; a weak D match, TRBD1 (5 bases). CDR3 in amino acids: CASSSEQAGQPQHF. The CDR3 nucleotides are TGTGCCAGTAGTAGTGAACAGGCCGGACAGCCCCAGCATTTT.